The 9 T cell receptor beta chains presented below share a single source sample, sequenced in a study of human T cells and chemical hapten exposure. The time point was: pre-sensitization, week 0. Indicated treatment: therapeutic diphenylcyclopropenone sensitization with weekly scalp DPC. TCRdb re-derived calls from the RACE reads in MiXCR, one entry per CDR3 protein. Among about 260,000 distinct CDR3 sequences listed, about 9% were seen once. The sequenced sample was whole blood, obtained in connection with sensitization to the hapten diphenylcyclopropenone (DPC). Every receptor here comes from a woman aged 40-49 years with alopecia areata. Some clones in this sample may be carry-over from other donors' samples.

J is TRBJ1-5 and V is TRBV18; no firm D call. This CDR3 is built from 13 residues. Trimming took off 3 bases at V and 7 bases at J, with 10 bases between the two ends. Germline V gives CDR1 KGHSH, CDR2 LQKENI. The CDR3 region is CASSPSRRQPQHF. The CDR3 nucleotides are TGTGCCAGCTCACCCAGCCGGAGGCAGCCCCAGCATTTT.

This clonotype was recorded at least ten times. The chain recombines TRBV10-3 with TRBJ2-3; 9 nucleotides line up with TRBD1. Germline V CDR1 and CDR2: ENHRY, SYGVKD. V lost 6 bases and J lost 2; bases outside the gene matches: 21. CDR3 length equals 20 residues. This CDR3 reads CAISPPRDREDGAVTDTQYF. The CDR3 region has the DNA TGTGCCATCAGCCCACCAAGGGACAGGGAAGATGGGGCCGTCACAGATACGCAGTATTTT.

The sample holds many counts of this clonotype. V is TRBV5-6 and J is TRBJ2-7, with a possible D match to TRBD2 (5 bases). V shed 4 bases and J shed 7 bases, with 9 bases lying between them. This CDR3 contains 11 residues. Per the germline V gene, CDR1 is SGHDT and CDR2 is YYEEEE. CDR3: CASSVTGEQYF. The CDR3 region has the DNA TGTGCCAGCAGCGTCACGGGAGAGCAGTACTTC.

For the CDR3, the DNA is TGTGCCAGCAGAGGGGACAGGCGCTCCAAAGAGACCCAGTACTTC. The encoded protein is CASRGDRRSKETQYF. This chain connects TRBV2 to TRBJ2-5, with 8 nucleotides matching TRBD1. Germline V lookup: CDR1 SNHLY, CDR2 FYNNEI. Trimming took 6 bases from V and 3 from J; bases not matched to a gene: 9. The CDR3 is 15 amino acids.

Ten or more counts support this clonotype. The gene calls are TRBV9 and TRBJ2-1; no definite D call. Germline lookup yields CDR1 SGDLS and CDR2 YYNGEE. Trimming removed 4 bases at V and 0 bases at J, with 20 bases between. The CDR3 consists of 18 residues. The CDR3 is CASSPPRFADSSYNEQFF. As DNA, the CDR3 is TGTGCCAGCAGCCCTCCTAGGTTCGCGGATAGCTCCTACAATGAGCAGTTCTTC.

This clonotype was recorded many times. CDR3 sequence: CASSPGWTSGETQYF. The CDR3 DNA sequence: TGTGCCAGCAGTCCAGGATGGACTAGCGGAGAGACCCAGTACTTC. This chain links TRBV6-6 with TRBJ2-5; 10 bases match TRBD2. V shed 5 bases and J 4 bases; nucleotides not matched to a gene: 7. The V gene's germline CDR1 is MNHNY and CDR2 SVGAGI (reference sequence). The CDR3 is 15 amino acids.

For the CDR3, the DNA is TGCAGCGTTGCTGGTCAATTAGACTCCCTTGGCTACACCTTC. This encodes CSVAGQLDSLGYTF. This rearrangement joins TRBV29-1 to TRBJ1-2; D remains unclear. The CDR3 loop spans 14 amino acids. Germline assignment: CDR1 SQVTM and CDR2 ANQGSEA. V was trimmed by 4 bases and J by 7 bases, leaving 19 bases between them.

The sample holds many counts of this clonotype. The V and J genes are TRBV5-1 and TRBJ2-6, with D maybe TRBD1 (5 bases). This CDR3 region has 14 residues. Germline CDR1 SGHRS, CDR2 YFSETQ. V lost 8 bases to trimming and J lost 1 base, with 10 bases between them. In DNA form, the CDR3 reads TGCGCCAGTGCTGACAGTTCTGGGGCCAACGTCCTGACTTTC. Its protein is CASADSSGANVLTF.

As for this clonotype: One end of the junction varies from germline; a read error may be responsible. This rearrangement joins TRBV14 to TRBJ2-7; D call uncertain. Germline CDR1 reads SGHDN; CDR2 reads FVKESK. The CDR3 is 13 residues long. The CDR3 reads CASSQDAYGFLRF. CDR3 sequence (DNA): TGTGCCAGCAGCCAAGACGCGTATGGGTTTTTGCGGTTC. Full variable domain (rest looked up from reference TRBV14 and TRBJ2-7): EAGVTQFPSHSVIEKGQTVTLRCDPISGHDNLYWYRRVMGKEIKFLLHFVKESKQDESGMPNNRFLAERTGGTYSTLKVQPAELEDSGVYFCASSQDAYGFLRFGPGTRLTVT.